This T cell receptor (beta chain) comes out of a study of blood T cell repertoires in COVID-19. The wider study: From T cells, B-cell-depleted T cells, or PBMCs came the material, which was cDNA or gDNA.

Trimming removed 10 bases from V and 8 bases from J; junction bases left unmatched: 7. The CDR3 covers 11 residues. Germline CDR1 is MNHEY and CDR2 is SVGAGI. Profiling relied on immunoSEQ multiplex PCR, and the TCRdb table lists in-frame clones only, not all of them. The sample consists of roughly 38,000 clones, around four fifths of them appearing once. The clonotype was recovered from a man aged 50-60 years with active COVID-19. The chain links TRBV6-5 to TRBJ1-2; 7 nucleotides match TRBD1. Sequences were obtained from peripheral blood. CDR3 sequence reads: CATQTGHGYTF. CDR3 DNA: TGTGCCACCCAGACAGGGCACGGCTACACCTTC.